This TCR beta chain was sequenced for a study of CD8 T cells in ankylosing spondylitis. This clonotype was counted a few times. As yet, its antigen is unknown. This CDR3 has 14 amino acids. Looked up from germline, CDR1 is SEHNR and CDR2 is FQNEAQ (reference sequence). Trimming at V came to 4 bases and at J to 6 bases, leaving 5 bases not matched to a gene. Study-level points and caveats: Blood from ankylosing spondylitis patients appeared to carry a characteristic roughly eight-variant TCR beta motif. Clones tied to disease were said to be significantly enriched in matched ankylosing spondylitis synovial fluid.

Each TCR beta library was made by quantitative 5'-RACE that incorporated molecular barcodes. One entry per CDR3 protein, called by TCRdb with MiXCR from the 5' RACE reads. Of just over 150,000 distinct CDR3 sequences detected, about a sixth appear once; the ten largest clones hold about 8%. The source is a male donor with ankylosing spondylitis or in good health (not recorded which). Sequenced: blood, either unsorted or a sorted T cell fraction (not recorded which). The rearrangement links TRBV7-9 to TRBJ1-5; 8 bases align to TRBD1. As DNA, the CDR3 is TGTGCCAGCAGCTCACTACAGGGGGGTCAGCCCCAGCATTTT. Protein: CASSSLQGGQPQHF.